This T cell receptor beta chain was identified during a study of response to subunit inactivated influenza vaccine (dated by TCRdb to between 2018 and 2020). Regarding the complete study: To follow how T cells responded to a trivalent subunit inactivated influenza vaccine, the researchers relied on deep quantitative profiling of the T cell receptor repertoire.

Libraries were made using RT-PCR. Sequencing instrument: Illumina HiSeq 2500. TCRdb's own reprocessing of the public reads used fastp at Q25 and MiXCR and kept productive beta chains. Each entry is one CDR3 protein sequence, shown with its most common DNA and genes. Across this sample there are about 500,000 distinct CDR3 sequences, with approximately 15% seen only once. The top ten hold roughly 3% of the sample. General conclusions and limits of the study: According to the authors, only a limited number of new T cells may be recruited by each seasonal influenza vaccination.

The CDR3, cysteine through phenylalanine, is 14 amino acids long. Only the CDR3 DNA stays, 42 bases, in frame from base 1. The germline V gene (reference sequence) gives CDR1 as DFQATT and CDR2 as SNEGSKA. Cut back by 3 bases and 2 bases, the V and J ends lie 11 bases apart. Points on this clonotype: The antigen this receptor binds is unknown. No much larger clone exists at a distance of one base, and base qualities are not known.

This sample comprised CD4+ T cells sorted from PBMCs, obtained 23 months after vaccination. Recombination linked TRBV20-1 to TRBJ2-1; too little of a D gene remains to name it. This TCR came from a man aged 50 to 69 who received an inactivated influenza vaccine. Donor details come from another sample of the same person, matched by shared clones. The bases are TGCAGTGCTAGTATGCCGGGCACCTACAATGAGCAGTTCTTC. This codes for CSASMPGTYNEQFF.